The 19 T cell receptor beta chains reported below all come from one sample, sequenced in a study of blood T cell repertoires in COVID-19. Here immunoSEQ multiplex PCR was the method, and the copy in TCRdb shows in-frame clones only, minus some. The table records tens of thousands of clones, 84% of them present only once. The specimen sequenced was peripheral blood. The receptor set was obtained from an older woman with acute or convalescent COVID-19.

This chain links TRBV6-5 with TRBJ2-1, with 7 bases that match TRBD1. This CDR3 has 14 residues. Germline-derived CDR1 and CDR2 are MNHEY and SVGAGI. V dropped 6 bases and J dropped 0; count of bases not matched to a gene: 2. CDR3 sequence (DNA): TGTGCCAGCAGCCACAGGGGCTCCTACAATGAGCAGTTCTTC. This sequence encodes CASSHRGSYNEQFF.

V is TRBV11-3 and J is TRBJ2-6, with D perhaps TRBD2 (6 bases). Germline V gives CDR1 SGHNT, CDR2 YENEEA. The length of the CDR3 is 16 residues. Trimming removed 3 bases at V and 1 base at J, with 10 bases between. In DNA, the CDR3 is TGTGCCAGCAGCTTCGGGAGAGGGTCTGGGGCCAACGTCCTGACTTTC. This encodes CASSFGRGSGANVLTF.

The V and J genes are TRBV18 and TRBJ1-4; 9 bases fit TRBD1. Germline loops: CDR1 KGHSH, CDR2 LQKENI. Trimming took 2 bases from V and 5 from J; bases not matched to a gene: 3. The CDR3 sequence is 15 residues long. CDR3 in amino acids: CASSPRQGGNEKLFF. CDR3 nucleotide sequence: TGTGCCAGCTCACCAAGACAGGGGGGGAATGAAAAACTGTTTTTT. Full variable domain (outside the CDR3, taken from reference TRBV18 and TRBJ1-4): NAGVMQNPRHLVRRRGQEARLRCSPMKGHSHVYWYRQLPEEGLKFMVYLQKENIIDESGMPKERFSAEFPKEGPSILRIQQVVRGDSAAYFCASSPRQGGNEKLFFGSGTQLSVL.

The genes are TRBV6-5 and TRBJ2-1; tentatively, D is TRBD2 (5 bases). CDR3 length: 12 amino acids. V was trimmed by 7 bases and J by 6 bases, leaving 10 bases between them. The germline V gene has CDR1 MNHEY and CDR2 SVGAGI. In nucleotides, the CDR3 is TGTGCCAGCACCACTAGGATCAATGAGCAGTTCTTC. Amino acid sequence: CASTTRINEQFF.

This chain connects TRBV2 to TRBJ1-2; a weak D match, TRBD1 (6 bases). The germline V gene encodes CDR1 SNHLY and CDR2 FYNNEI. Trimming left V 2 bases short and J 1 base short, with 11 bases between. The CDR3 is 15 amino acids. CDR3 sequence reads: CASSETGTVNYGYTF. The DNA of the CDR3 is TGTGCCAGCAGTGAAACAGGGACGGTTAACTATGGCTACACCTTC.

This sequence joins TRBV12-3 or TRBV12-4 and TRBJ1-1; unclear D gene. This CDR3 has 13 residues. The V end was cut by 6 bases, the J end by 7 bases, with 15 bases between. The CDR3 sequence: CASRLLAGIEAFF. The CDR3 DNA is TGTGCCAGCAGGTTGTTGGCAGGAATTGAAGCTTTCTTT.

This rearrangement joins TRBV15 to TRBJ1-3; TRBD1 might be the D (6 bases). The V end was cut by 5 bases, the J end by 15 bases, with 17 bases between. This CDR3 contains 12 residues. Per the germline V gene, CDR1 is LNHNV and CDR2 is YYDKDF (reference sequence). Here the CDR3 DNA reads TGTGCCACCAGCGGGTCTGGACCAGGGGCATATTTT. It encodes CATSGSGPGAYF.

The chain employs TRBV3-1 (or the pseudogene TRBV3-2) and TRBJ1-5; D may be TRBD1 (6 bases). The CDR3 runs 14 residues. V was shortened by 3 bases and J by 3 bases, with 9 bases between the two germline ends. Germline loops: CDR1 LGHDT, CDR2 YNNKEL (reference sequence). In DNA form, the CDR3 reads TGTGCCAGCAGCCAGCAGGGGTACAATCAGCCCCAGCATTTT. Translation gives CASSQQGYNQPQHF.

V is TRBV7-9 and J is TRBJ1-2; D not certain. This CDR3 contains 15 residues. V was clipped by 2 bases and J by 8 bases, with 18 bases between them. Germline loops: CDR1 SEHNR, CDR2 FQNEAQ (reference sequence). The CDR3 DNA is TGTGCCAGCAGCTTAAAGAGGGAATTTTTGGAGGGCTACACCTTC. It specifies CASSLKREFLEGYTF.

The V and J genes are TRBV6-5 and TRBJ2-7; TRBD1 agrees at 8 bases. CDR1 MNHEY and CDR2 SVGAGI come from the germline V gene. The J segment lost 4 bases and the V segment lost 10 bases, leaving 15 bases of the junction unmatched. There are 15 residues in the CDR3. The CDR3 protein is CAIRRVGQGGYEQYF. The CDR3 DNA sequence: TGTGCCATCAGGAGGGTAGGACAGGGAGGATACGAGCAGTACTTC.

The chain combines TRBV14 with TRBJ1-2; 7 nucleotides match TRBD1. In germline, CDR1 is SGHDN, CDR2 FVKESK. The CDR3 spans 13 residues. With 5 bases clipped from V and 8 bases from J, the junction kept 8 bases outside the gene matches. The CDR3 coding sequence is TGTGCCAGCAGCGGGGGACAGCTAGTCGGCTACACCTTC. It encodes CASSGGQLVGYTF.

The chain combines TRBV5-4 with TRBJ1-3; 9 nucleotides match TRBD1. Unmatched junction bases numbered 5, after V lost 2 bases and J lost 8 bases. The CDR3 consists of 14 residues. Germline V gene lookup returns CDR1 SGHNT and CDR2 YYREEE (reference sequence). The CDR3 sequence: CASSFDRGRDTIYF. The CDR3 region has the DNA TGTGCCAGCAGCTTCGACAGGGGGAGGGACACCATATATTTT.

V usage is TRBV18 and J usage is TRBJ1-2, with 7 nucleotides matching TRBD1. The CDR3 runs 17 residues. The V gene's germline CDR1 is KGHSH and CDR2 LQKENI. Germline trimming cut 0 bases from V and 4 bases from J; bases unmatched to any gene: 11. CDR3 bases: TGTGCCAGCTCACCACCTGGAGTCCGGGACAGCGGCTATGGCTACACCTTC. It specifies CASSPPGVRDSGYGYTF.

In the case of this clone: Additional DNA sequences in this sample encode the identical CDR3. The chain links TRBV6-1 to TRBJ1-5; 7 bases map to TRBD1. V was clipped by 2 bases and J by 7 bases; unmatched bases: 5. The CDR3 is 14 amino acids. CDR1 MNHNS and CDR2 SASEGT come from the germline V gene. CDR3 DNA sequence: TGTGCCAGCAGTGAATCAGGGGGTGGCCAGCCCCAGCATTTT. Its protein product is CASSESGGGQPQHF.

V and J are TRBV7-3 and TRBJ2-5; 7 bases map to TRBD1. Per germline, CDR1 SGHTA and CDR2 FQGTGA. This CDR3 spans 13 amino acids. Trimming removed 2 bases from V and 3 bases from J; junction bases left unmatched: 0. The CDR3 sequence is CASSLDREETQYF. The CDR3 coding sequence is TGTGCCAGCAGCTTAGACAGGGAAGAGACCCAGTACTTC.

This chain connects TRBV6-5 to TRBJ2-7; perhaps TRBD2 as D (5 bases). The germline V gene encodes CDR1 MNHEY and CDR2 SVGAGI. CDR3 length equals 15 residues. The V end was cut by 2 bases, the J end by 0 bases, with 11 bases between. CDR3 nucleotides: TGTGCCAGCAGTTACGGACTCTGGAGCTCCTACGAGCAGTACTTC. As protein: CASSYGLWSSYEQYF.

The CDR3 DNA sequence: TGCAGCGTTGAAGAGGTGGCAGGCTCTGGAAACACCATATATTTT. Translating gives CSVEEVAGSGNTIYF. This chain joins TRBV29-1 and TRBJ1-3; D remains unclear. Trimming left V 0 bases short and J 0 bases short, with 9 bases between. From germline, CDR1 is SQVTM and CDR2 ANQGSEA. CDR3 length equals 15 residues.

The rearrangement joins TRBV5-8 to TRBJ1-1, with no clear D. Trimming cost V 0 bases and J 7 bases, with 10 bases left between them. Germline assignment: CDR1 SGHTS and CDR2 YDEGEE. This CDR3 is built from 13 residues. CDR3 sequence: CASSLETAGEAFF. The CDR3 DNA follows: TGTGCCAGCAGCTTGGAGACGGCGGGTGAAGCTTTCTTT. The entire variable domain, with the rest obtained from reference TRBV5-8 and TRBJ1-1, is as follows: EAGVTQSPTHLIKTRGQQATLRCSPISGHTSVYWYQQALGLGLQFLLWYDEGEERNRGNFPPRFSGRQFPNYSSELNVNALELEDSALYLCASSLETAGEAFFGQGTRLTVV.

This chain links TRBV27 with TRBJ2-7; D is perhaps TRBD1 (6 bases). Germline V lookup: CDR1 MNHEY, CDR2 SMNVEV (reference sequence). The CDR3 is 15 amino acids. V was trimmed by 2 bases and J by 3 bases, leaving 14 bases between them. The chain's CDR3 is CASSLSRGNNYEQYF. The CDR3 DNA sequence: TGTGCCAGCAGTTTAAGCAGGGGAAATAACTACGAGCAGTACTTC.